A selection of T cell receptor beta chains follows, all from one sample in a study of blood T cell repertoires in COVID-19. Some clones are missing from TCRdb's copy, which holds only in-frame ones; the method was immunoSEQ multiplex PCR. The sample lists 200,000 to 300,000 clones; around nine tenths were seen once. The material sequenced was PBMCs or T cells enriched from blood (not recorded which). These receptors all stem from a woman younger than 45 who had recovered from COVID-19. Each CDR3 is given with its conserved first and last residue.

v_gene,CDR3aa
TRBV30,CAWVVGPSGRGDTQYF
TRBV2,CATSASLNEQFF
TRBV6-5,CASSPTGGRYEQYF
TRBV12-3/TRBV12-4,CASSRDRVDGYTF
TRBV6-2/TRBV6-3,CASSRLAGGTYNEQFF
TRBV10-3,CAISETDFYEQYF
TRBV2,CASRPRDIYTF
TRBV5-1,CASSGGGTGSYEQYF
TRBV30,CAWTNPPGYYGYTF
TRBV9,CASSLRRDSSPLHF
TRBV6-1,CASSEGRRQLAITYEQYF
TRBV19,CASSILGDSKQYF